This T cell receptor (beta chain) was retrieved from a study of CD8 T cells in ankylosing spondylitis. V was cut by 3 bases and J by 3 bases, with 15 bases left in between. Germline CDR1 and CDR2: SEHNR and FQNEAQ (reference sequence). This CDR3 is built from 15 residues. General study findings and limits: The clones that were linked to disease were reported to be significantly enriched in matched synovial fluid samples from ankylosing spondylitis patients. What appeared characteristic of ankylosing spondylitis blood was a TCR beta motif of eight or nine highly homologous variants. Disease-linked clones, CD8+, were relatively rare in peripheral blood.

TCRdb called the 5' RACE reads again in MiXCR, with one record for every CDR3 protein. The sample consists of fewer than 500,000 distinct CDR3 sequences, approximately 20% of them appearing once. This clonotype was detected a few times. The antigen remains unidentified. This sequence was found in a male donor with ankylosing spondylitis. The chain links TRBV7-9 to TRBJ2-7, with D perhaps matching TRBD1 (6 bases). Sequencing was carried out using blood, either unsorted or a sorted T cell fraction (not recorded which). The CDR3 sequence is CASSFFDRQDYEQYF. The DNA of the CDR3 is TGTGCCAGCAGCTTTTTCGACCGACAGGACTACGAGCAGTACTTC.